The 18 T cell receptor beta chains below come from one sample, sequenced in a study of CD8 T cells in ankylosing spondylitis. MiXCR, applied by TCRdb to the 5' RACE reads, yields one record per CDR3 protein. The sample holds 150,000 to 200,000 distinct CDR3 sequences; more than 9% are singletons and the top ten take 25% to 30%. Sequenced input: blood, either unsorted or a sorted T cell fraction (not recorded which). The receptors here all came from a male donor with ankylosing spondylitis or in good health (not recorded which).

Points on this clonotype: A single base separates this from a much larger clone, so it may be a read error. V is TRBV19 and J is TRBJ1-2, with D possibly matching TRBD1 (5 bases). V lost 5 bases and J 0 bases, leaving 19 bases between the germline ends. Germline V gives CDR1 LNHDA, CDR2 SQIVND (reference sequence). The CDR3 loop spans 17 amino acids. The CDR3 is CASSPTAKSPANYGYTF. CDR3 nucleotides: TGTGCCAGTAGTCCGACAGCCAAGTCCCCAGCTAACTATGGCTACACCTTC.

This clonotype was counted only a few times. The chain couples TRBV10-1 to TRBJ2-1, with D maybe TRBD2 (5 bases). Germline CDR1 WNHNN, CDR2 SYGVQD (reference sequence). Deletions cut 0 bases from V and 9 bases from J, with 12 bases between. The CDR3 has 14 amino acids. CDR3 residues: CASSESRARVEQFF. Written as DNA, the CDR3 is TGCGCCAGCAGTGAGTCTAGGGCGAGGGTTGAGCAGTTCTTC.

This clonotype has a count of ten or more. CDR3: CASSLRETQYF. The CDR3 coding sequence is TGTGCCAGCAGTTTGAGAGAGACCCAGTACTTC. The chain combines TRBV12-3 or TRBV12-4 with TRBJ2-5; D is ambiguous. This CDR3 has 11 residues. The ends were cut back, 3 bases at V and 4 bases at J, with 3 bases in the middle.

V gene TRBV10-1 combines with J gene TRBJ2-3; D perhaps matches TRBD2 (6 bases). Germline V gene sequence: CDR1 WNHNN, CDR2 SYGVQD (reference sequence). V lost 6 bases to trimming and J lost 6 bases, with 19 bases between them. The CDR3 sequence is 15 residues long. The CDR3 DNA reads as TGCGCCAGCAGGGGAGGAGGCGGTAGCAGCGATACGCAGTATTTT. This translates into CASRGGGGSSDTQYF.

This chain uses TRBV5-1 with TRBJ2-7; D perhaps matches TRBD1 (5 bases). The CDR3 loop spans 14 amino acids. V lost 0 bases and J 6 bases, leaving 13 bases between the germline ends. From germline, CDR1 is SGHRS and CDR2 YFSETQ. The CDR3 here is CASSLEGLGSEQYF. The CDR3 DNA follows: TGCGCCAGCAGCTTGGAGGGGTTGGGGTCCGAGCAGTACTTC. Full variable domain (outside the CDR3, taken from reference TRBV5-1 and TRBJ2-7): KAGVTQTPRYLIKTRGQQVTLSCSPISGHRSVSWYQQTPGQGLQFLFEYFSETQRNKGNFPGRFSGRQFSNSRSEMNVSTLELGDSALYLCASSLEGLGSEQYFGPGTRLTVT.

This clonotype was recorded many times. The CDR3 coding sequence is TGCAGTGCACCCCGGGGGGGGTGGAACACTGAAGCTTTCTTT. It yields the protein CSAPRGGWNTEAFF. The V call is TRBV20-1, the J call TRBJ1-1; D is perhaps TRBD1 (5 bases). The germline V and J ends were trimmed by 6 bases and 1 base, with 15 bases remaining between them. The CDR3 loop spans 14 amino acids. The V gene's germline CDR1 is DFQATT and CDR2 SNEGSKA (reference sequence).

The chain is built from TRBV7-9 and TRBJ2-2; D is ambiguous. The V gene's germline CDR1 is SEHNR and CDR2 FQNEAQ (reference sequence). Trimming shortened V by 11 bases and J by 0 bases, and 19 bases separated the two germline ends. The CDR3 is made up of 16 amino acids. For the CDR3, the DNA is TGTGCCGTGAACCCCACCAATACCGCGAACACCGGGGAGCTGTTTTTT. Translated, it gives CAVNPTNTANTGELFF.

In its sample, this clonotype was seen many times. The V gene is TRBV12-3 or TRBV12-4, the J gene TRBJ2-3; TRBD2 matches 12 bases. V shed 0 bases and J 3 bases; nucleotides not matched to a gene: 4. This CDR3 region has 17 residues. The CDR3 DNA sequence: TGTGCCAGCAGTTTAGCCCCCGGACTAGCGGGAACAGATACGCAGTATTTT. It translates to CASSLAPGLAGTDTQYF.

This clonotype was recorded many times. This chain connects TRBV28 to TRBJ1-2; weak D call: TRBD1 (5 bases). The CDR3 covers 15 residues. CDR1 is MDHEN, CDR2 SYDVKM, per germline. The germline V and J ends were trimmed by 1 base and 6 bases, with 15 bases remaining between them. In DNA, the CDR3 is TGTGCCAGCAGTTTATTTGCCAGGGCTTTCAATGGCTACACCTTC. Translated, it gives CASSLFARAFNGYTF.

This clonotype was found many times. This chain's CDR3 is CSVKLGYYEQYF. Written as DNA, the CDR3 is TGCAGCGTTAAACTGGGGTACTACGAGCAGTACTTC. The chain joins TRBV29-1 to TRBJ2-7; D unclear. V lost 5 bases and J 3 bases, leaving 11 bases between the germline ends. Germline V lookup: CDR1 SQVTM, CDR2 ANQGSEA. The CDR3 totals 12 residues.

At least ten counts were recorded for this clonotype. CDR3 sequence: CASSYPGQGAQQFF. CDR3 nucleotide sequence: TGTGCCAGCAGCTACCCGGGACAGGGGGCGCAGCAGTTCTTC. The gene calls are TRBV4-2 and TRBJ2-1; 12 bases fit TRBD1. This CDR3 comprises 14 residues. J lost 11 bases, V lost 5 bases, and 7 bases had no gene match. CDR1 and CDR2 from the germline V gene are LGHNA and YNFKEQ.

This clonotype showed up many times. The V and J genes are TRBV24-1 and TRBJ2-1, with D possibly being TRBD2 (5 bases). Germline V gene sequence: CDR1 KGHDR, CDR2 SFDVKD. Trimming left V 1 base short and J 7 bases short, with 13 bases between. This CDR3 contains 15 residues. For the CDR3, the DNA is TGTGCCACCAGTGATTTATTAGCGAGCAGGAATGAGCAGTTCTTC. The encoded protein is CATSDLLASRNEQFF.

This clonotype was picked up many times. The genes are TRBV28 and TRBJ2-5; 11 bases are shared with TRBD2. The CDR3 extends over 20 amino acids. J was trimmed by 5 bases and V by 6 bases; bases with no gene match: 23. Germline V gives CDR1 MDHEN, CDR2 SYDVKM. The CDR3 bases are TGTGCCAGCAGACCCGCTCCCGGGACTAGCGGCCCCACCCTAGGGGAGACCCAGTACTTC. Amino acid sequence: CASRPAPGTSGPTLGETQYF. Supplemented by reference TRBV28 and TRBJ2-5, the full variable domain reads DVKVTQSSRYLVKRTGEKVFLECVQDMDHENMFWYRQDPGLGLRLIYFSYDVKMKEKGDIPEGYSVSREKKERFSLILESASTNQTSMYLCASRPAPGTSGPTLGETQYFGPGTRLLVL.

The sample holds many counts of this clonotype. The genes are TRBV5-1 and TRBJ1-3; the D is unclear. Trimming removed 0 bases at V and 4 bases at J, with 11 bases between. Germline CDR1 is SGHRS and CDR2 is YFSETQ. The length of the CDR3 is 15 residues. The DNA for the CDR3 is TGCGCCAGCAGCTTGGCCAAGGCAAAAGGAAACACCATATATTTT. Protein sequence: CASSLAKAKGNTIYF.

This chain joins TRBV10-3 and TRBJ2-5, with 9 bases matching TRBD1. CDR3 length: 14 amino acids. From germline, CDR1 is ENHRY and CDR2 SYGVKD. After removal of 5 bases from V and 4 bases from J, the junction contained 5 bases not matched to a gene. The CDR3 nucleotides read TGTGCCATCAGTTTCGCACAGGGGGCAGAGACCCAGTACTTC. This sequence encodes CAISFAQGAETQYF.

This clonotype was seen only a few times. The V call is TRBV7-6, the J call TRBJ2-7; no reliable D call. The germline V gene has CDR1 SGHVS and CDR2 FNYEAQ. The CDR3 sequence is 13 residues long. V lost 5 bases, J lost 3 bases, and 11 bases lay in between. CDR3 nucleotide sequence: TGTGCCAGCAGCCCTGGTCCCCGCTACGAGCAGTACTTC. Residues: CASSPGPRYEQYF.

In this sample, this clonotype turned up many times. This chain uses TRBV6-2 or TRBV6-3 with TRBJ1-6, with 7 bases matching TRBD1. This CDR3 contains 15 residues. J gave up 9 bases and V 5 bases, and 10 bases lay outside the gene matches. Germline CDR1 MNHEY, CDR2 SVGEGT. CDR3 sequence: CASSPSRQGASPLHF. CDR3 sequence (DNA): TGTGCCAGCAGTCCTTCCCGACAGGGAGCTTCACCCCTCCACTTT.

This clonotype was recorded many times. This chain uses TRBV7-7 with TRBJ2-3; D ambiguous. Germline CDR1 SSHAT, CDR2 FNYEAQ (reference sequence). The V gene lost 3 bases and the J gene lost 2 bases, with 9 bases spanning the gap. The CDR3 length is 14 residues. CDR3 DNA: TGTGCCAGCAGCTTGGTGGGAACCACAGATACGCAGTATTTT. The encoded protein is CASSLVGTTDTQYF.